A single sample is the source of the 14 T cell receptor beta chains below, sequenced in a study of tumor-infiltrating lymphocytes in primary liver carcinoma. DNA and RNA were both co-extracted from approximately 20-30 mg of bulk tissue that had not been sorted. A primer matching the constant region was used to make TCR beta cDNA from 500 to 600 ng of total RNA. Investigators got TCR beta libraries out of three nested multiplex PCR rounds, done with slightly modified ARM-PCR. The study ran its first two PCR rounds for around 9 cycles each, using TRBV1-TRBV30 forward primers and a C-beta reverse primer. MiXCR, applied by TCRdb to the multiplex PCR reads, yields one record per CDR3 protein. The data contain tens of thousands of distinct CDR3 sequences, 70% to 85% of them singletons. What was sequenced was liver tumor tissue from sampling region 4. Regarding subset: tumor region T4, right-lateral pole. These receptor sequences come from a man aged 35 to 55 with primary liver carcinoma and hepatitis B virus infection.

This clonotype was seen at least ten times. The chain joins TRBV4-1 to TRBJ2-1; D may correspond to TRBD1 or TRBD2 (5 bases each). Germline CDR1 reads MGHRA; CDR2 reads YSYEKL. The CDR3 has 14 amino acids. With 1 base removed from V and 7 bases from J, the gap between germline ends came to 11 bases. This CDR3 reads CASSQVEGRNEQFF. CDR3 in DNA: TGCGCCAGCAGCCAAGTTGAGGGGCGGAATGAGCAGTTCTTC.

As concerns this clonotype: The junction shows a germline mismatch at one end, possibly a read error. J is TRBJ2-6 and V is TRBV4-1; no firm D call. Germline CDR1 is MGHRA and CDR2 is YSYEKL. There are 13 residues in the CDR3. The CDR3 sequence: CASTQVGANILTF. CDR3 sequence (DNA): TGCGCCAGCACCCAAGTTGGAGCCAACATCCTGACTTTC.

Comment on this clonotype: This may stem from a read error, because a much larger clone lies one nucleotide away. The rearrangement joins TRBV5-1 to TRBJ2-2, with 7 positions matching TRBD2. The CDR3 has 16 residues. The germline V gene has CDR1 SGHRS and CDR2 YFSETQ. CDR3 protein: CASSSGGGVGTGKLLF. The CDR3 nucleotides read TGCGCCAGCAGCTCGGGGGGAGGAGTCGGCACCGGGAAGCTGCTTTTT.

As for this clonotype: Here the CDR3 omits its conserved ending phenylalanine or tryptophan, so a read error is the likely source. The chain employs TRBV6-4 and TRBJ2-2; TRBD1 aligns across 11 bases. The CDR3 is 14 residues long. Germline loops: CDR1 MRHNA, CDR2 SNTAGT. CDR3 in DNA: TGTGCCATCAGTGACGGACAGGGGGCCGGAGAGCTGTTTTTA. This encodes CAISDGQGAGELFL.

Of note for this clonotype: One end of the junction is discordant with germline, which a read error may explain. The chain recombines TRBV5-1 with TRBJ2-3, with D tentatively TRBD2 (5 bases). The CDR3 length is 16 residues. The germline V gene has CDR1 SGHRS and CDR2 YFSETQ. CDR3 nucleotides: TGTGCCAGCAGTTTGAACGGCAGCGGAAGCACAGATACGCAGTATTTT. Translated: CASSLNGSGSTDTQYF.

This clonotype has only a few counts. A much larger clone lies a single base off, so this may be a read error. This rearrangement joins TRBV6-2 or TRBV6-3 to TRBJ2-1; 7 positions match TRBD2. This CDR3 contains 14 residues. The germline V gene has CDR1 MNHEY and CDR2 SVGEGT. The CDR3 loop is CVSSSAGAHDEQFF. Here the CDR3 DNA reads TGTGTCAGCAGTTCTGCGGGAGCCCACGATGAGCAGTTCTTC.

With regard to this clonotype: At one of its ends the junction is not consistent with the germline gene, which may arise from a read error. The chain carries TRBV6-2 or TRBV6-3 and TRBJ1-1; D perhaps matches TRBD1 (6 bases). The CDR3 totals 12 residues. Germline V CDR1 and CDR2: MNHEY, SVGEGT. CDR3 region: CANGTCNTEAFF. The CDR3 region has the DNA TGTGCCAACGGGACATGTAACACCGAAGCTTTCTTT.

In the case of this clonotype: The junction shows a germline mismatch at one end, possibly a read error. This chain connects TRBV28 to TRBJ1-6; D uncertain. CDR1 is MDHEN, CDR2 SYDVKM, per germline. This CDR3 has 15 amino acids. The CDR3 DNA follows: TGTGCCAGCAGCCCGTGGACTGATTATAATTCACCCTTCCACTTT. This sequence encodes CASSPWTDYNSPFHF.

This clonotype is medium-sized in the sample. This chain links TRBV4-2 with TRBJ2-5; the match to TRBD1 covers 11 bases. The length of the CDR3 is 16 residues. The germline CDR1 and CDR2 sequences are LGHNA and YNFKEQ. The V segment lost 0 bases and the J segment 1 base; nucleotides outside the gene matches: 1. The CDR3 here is CASSQDGTGGQETQYF. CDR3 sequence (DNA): TGTGCCAGCAGCCAAGACGGGACAGGGGGCCAAGAGACCCAGTACTTC.

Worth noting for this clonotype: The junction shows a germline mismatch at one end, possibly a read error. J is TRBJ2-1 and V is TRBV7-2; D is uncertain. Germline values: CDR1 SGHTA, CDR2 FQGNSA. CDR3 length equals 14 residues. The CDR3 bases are TGTGCCATCAGCCCGCACCGATTTTACAATGAGCAGTTCTTC. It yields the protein CAISPHRFYNEQFF. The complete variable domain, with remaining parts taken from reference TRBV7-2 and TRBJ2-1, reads GAGVSQSPSNKVTEKGKDVELRCDPISGHTALYWYRQSLGQGLEFLIYFQGNSAPDKSGLPSDRFSAERTGGSVSTLTIQRTQQEDSAVYLCAISPHRFYNEQFFGPGTRLTVL.

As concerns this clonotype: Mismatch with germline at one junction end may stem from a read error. The CDR3 DNA reads as TGTGCCAGCTGCCAAGATTGGGGCGCTAGGGTGGGCAATGAACAGTTCTTC. As protein: CASCQDWGARVGNEQFF. This rearrangement joins TRBV4-2 to TRBJ2-1, with a tentative D call TRBD1 (5 bases). CDR1 is LGHNA and CDR2 is YNFKEQ in the germline V gene. The CDR3 has 17 residues.

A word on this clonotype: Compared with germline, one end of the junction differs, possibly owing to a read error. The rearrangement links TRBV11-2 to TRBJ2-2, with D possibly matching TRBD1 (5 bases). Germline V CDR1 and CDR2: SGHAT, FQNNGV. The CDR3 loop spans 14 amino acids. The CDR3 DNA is TGTGCCAGCAGTACAAACTCGGACACCGAGGAGCTGTTTTTT. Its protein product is CASSTNSDTEELFF.

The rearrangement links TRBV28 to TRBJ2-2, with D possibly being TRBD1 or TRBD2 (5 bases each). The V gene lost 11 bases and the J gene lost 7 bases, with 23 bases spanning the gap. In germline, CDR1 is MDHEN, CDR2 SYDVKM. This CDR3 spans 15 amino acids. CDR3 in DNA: TGTGCCGGCACCATTGGGGACCCTAGCAACGGGGAGCTGTTTTTT. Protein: CAGTIGDPSNGELFF.

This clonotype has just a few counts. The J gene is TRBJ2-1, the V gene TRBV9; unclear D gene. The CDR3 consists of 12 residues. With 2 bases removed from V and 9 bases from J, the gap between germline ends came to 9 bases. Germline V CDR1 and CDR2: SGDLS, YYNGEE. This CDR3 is CASSVQCREQFF. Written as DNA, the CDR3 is TGTGCCAGCAGCGTTCAGTGCCGTGAGCAGTTCTTC.